The present T cell receptor beta chain was sequenced within a study of blood T cell repertoires in COVID-19. Study-level information: From the United States, Italy and Spain came samples of acute and convalescent COVID-19. T cells, B-cell-depleted T cells, or PBMCs provided the cDNA or gDNA that served as material.

The Seattle patients joined while their infection was active and were tracked longitudinally afterward. How the authors handled the data: Estimated nucleated cell counts came from reference gene primer amplification. Sequenced by immunoSEQ multiplex PCR; TCRdb stores in-frame clones only, minus some. V, J and clone size were drawn from that table, and D and trimming were deduced from the DNA. The sample holds nearly 110,000 clones, 60% to 85% seen once. The CDR3 spans 15 residues. Trimming took 0 bases from V and 8 from J; bases not matched to a gene: 6. Sequenced: peripheral blood. The source of this sequence is an older man with COVID-19, enrolled during active disease. The chain has TRBV5-3 and TRBJ2-1; 9 nucleotides align to TRBD2. TRBV5-3 has ORF status, its function being uncertain. The CDR3 nucleotides read TGTGCCAGAAGCTTGGTCGGTAGCGGGAGAGATGAGCAGTTCTTC. Translated, it gives CARSLVGSGRDEQFF.